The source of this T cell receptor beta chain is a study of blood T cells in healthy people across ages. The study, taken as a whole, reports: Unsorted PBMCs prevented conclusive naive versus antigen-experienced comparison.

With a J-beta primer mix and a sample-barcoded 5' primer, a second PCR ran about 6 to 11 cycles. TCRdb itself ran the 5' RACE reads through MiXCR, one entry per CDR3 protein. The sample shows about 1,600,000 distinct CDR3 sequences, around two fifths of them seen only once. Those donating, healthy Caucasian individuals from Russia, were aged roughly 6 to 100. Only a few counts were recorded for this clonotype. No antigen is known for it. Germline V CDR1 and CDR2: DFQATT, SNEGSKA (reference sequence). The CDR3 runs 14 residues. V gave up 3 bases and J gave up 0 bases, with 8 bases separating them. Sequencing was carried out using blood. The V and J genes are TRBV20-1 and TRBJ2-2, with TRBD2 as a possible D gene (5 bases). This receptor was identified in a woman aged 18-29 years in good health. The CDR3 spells CSAREESNTGELFF. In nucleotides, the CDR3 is TGCAGTGCTAGGGAGGAGTCGAACACCGGGGAGCTGTTTTTT.